Described below is a single TCR beta chain sequence and its context. This sample was included in a study of blood T cell repertoires in COVID-19. Study context: Sites in the United States, Italy and Spain provided acute and convalescent COVID-19 samples. Sample material is recorded as cDNA or gDNA derived from T cells, B-cell-depleted T cells, or PBMCs.

Measured with immunoSEQ multiplex PCR; TCRdb has only the in-frame clones, and not every one. Of about 360,000 clones in the sample, around 87% are singletons; the top ten hold 1.3%. The V end lost 0 bases, the J end lost 8 bases, and 16 bases lay between the germline ends. CDR3 length equals 15 residues. Germline CDR1 is KGHSY and CDR2 is FQNENV. Participants were placed into cohorts based on the clinical history they reported. The TCR comes from a man under 40 who had recovered from COVID-19. Sample: PBMCs or T cells enriched from blood (not recorded which). V usage is TRBV16 and J usage is TRBJ1-2; D call uncertain. The CDR3 is CASSQSIGPGRGYTF. The CDR3 nucleotides read TGTGCCAGCAGCCAATCGATCGGGCCGGGGAGAGGCTACACCTTC.